This record covers a single TCR beta chain. Its antigen remains unknown. This sample stems from a study of early T cells in non-severe SARS-CoV-2 infection. Looking at the study overall: Chains were not paired, and sequencing was done on bulk RNA from unsorted whole blood.

Unique molecular identifiers tagged individual cDNA molecules. One entry per CDR3 protein, called by TCRdb with MiXCR from the 5' RACE reads. There are 77,000 or so distinct CDR3 sequences in the sample; roughly 15% occur only once, and 3.5% to 5% lies in the top ten. This CDR3 region has 15 residues. Deletions cut 5 bases from V and 0 bases from J, with 16 bases between. Germline V CDR1 and CDR2: DFQATT, SNEGSKA (reference sequence). General observations from the study: Lookups in VDJdb leaned toward anti-spike CD8 responses and missed private and CD4 specificities.

The material was whole blood, obtained at baseline. This chain connects TRBV20-1 to TRBJ1-1; no firm D call. The clonotype originates from an adult who was a healthcare worker with PCR-confirmed SARS-CoV-2 infection or an uninfected control (not recorded which). CDR3 sequence: CSAGRTDFLNTEAFF. The CDR3 DNA sequence: TGCAGTGCTGGACGAACGGATTTTTTGAACACTGAAGCTTTCTTT.